This entry describes one T cell receptor beta chain. V lost 7 bases and J lost 3, with 13 bases in between. CDR1 and CDR2 (germline): SNHLY, FYNNEI. CDR3 length equals 14 residues. The data were taken from a study of blood T cell repertoires in COVID-19. The wider study: T cells, B-cell-depleted T cells, or PBMCs provided the cDNA or gDNA that served as material.

Participants' reported clinical history set cohort assignment. The table came from immunoSEQ multiplex PCR; TCRdb's copy has only in-frame clones and leaves some out. Counted here are fewer than 500,000 clones, about 85% occurring once; the ten biggest clones make up about 2.1%. The chain employs TRBV2 and TRBJ1-5; no clear D gene. The sample comprised PBMCs or T cells enriched from blood (not recorded which). The TCR sequence derives from a woman younger than 35 with acute COVID-19. CDR3: CASKDGGYNQPQHF. The CDR3 region has the DNA TGTGCCAGCAAGGACGGAGGCTACAATCAGCCCCAGCATTTT.